Following are 22 T cell receptor beta chains from one sample sequenced in a study of memory CD4+ T cells and cytomegalovirus serostatus. The repertoire was sequenced with immunoSEQ multiplex PCR; TCRdb's copy has only in-frame clones and lacks some. The data show approximately 61,000 clones, around 80% seen once. The sort gate was single viable CD3+CD4+CD8-CD45RO+ cells for memory CD4+ T cells. Sequenced material: memory CD4+ T cells from blood. All receptors come from an adult in good health and CMV-seronegative. Some clones in this sample may be carry-over from other donors' samples.

The chain joins TRBV5-6 to TRBJ2-7; 9 nucleotides match TRBD2. V shed 0 bases, J shed 2 bases, and the junction held 6 bases outside the gene matches. Germline values: CDR1 SGHDT, CDR2 YYEEEE. There are 16 residues in the CDR3. CDR3 in amino acids: CASSLASGMNPYEQYF. As DNA, the CDR3 is TGTGCCAGCAGCTTGGCTAGCGGGATGAATCCCTACGAGCAGTACTTC.

This clone was counted a single time. This chain joins TRBV6-5 and TRBJ1-2; weak D call: TRBD1 (5 bases). From germline, CDR1 is MNHEY and CDR2 SVGAGI. The CDR3 spans 11 residues. Trimming left V 10 bases short and J 7 bases short, with 13 bases between. The CDR3 DNA sequence: TGTGCCACCCAGGGTAGGGTTGGCTACACCTTC. This gives the protein CATQGRVGYTF.

The rearrangement uses TRBV19 and TRBJ1-3; D is uncertain. V was clipped by 8 bases and J by 4 bases, with 12 bases between them. Germline-derived CDR1 and CDR2 are LNHDA and SQIVND (reference sequence). The CDR3 has 13 residues. The CDR3 reads CASSQWTGNTIYF. CDR3 nucleotide sequence: TGTGCCAGTTCCCAGTGGACCGGAAACACCATATATTTT.

In nucleotides, the CDR3 is TGTGCCAGTAGTATAGATCATCCTAGCGGAGACGAGCAGTTCTTC. It is translated as CASSIDHPSGDEQFF. The rearrangement joins TRBV19 to TRBJ2-1; TRBD2 agrees at 7 bases. Trimming removed 0 bases from V and 10 bases from J; junction bases left unmatched: 9. CDR3 length: 15 residues. Germline loops: CDR1 LNHDA, CDR2 SQIVND (reference sequence).

This chain uses TRBV6-6 with TRBJ2-5; 7 bases map to TRBD2. This CDR3 is built from 14 residues. V trimming: 6 bases; J trimming: 1 base; junction bases outside the gene matches: 5. Per germline, CDR1 MNHNY and CDR2 SVGAGI (reference sequence). The CDR3, as DNA: TGTGCCAGCAGCCAAACTAGCGCCCAAGAGACCCAGTACTTC. Its translation: CASSQTSAQETQYF.

V is TRBV4-1 and J is TRBJ2-3, with 7 positions matching TRBD1. The germline V gene has CDR1 MGHRA and CDR2 YSYEKL. V shed 4 bases and J 1 base; nucleotides not matched to a gene: 5. The CDR3 consists of 15 residues. The CDR3, as DNA: TGCGCCAGCAGCCGAACCGGGACAGGCACAGATACGCAGTATTTT. It yields the protein CASSRTGTGTDTQYF.

The chain couples TRBV11-2 to TRBJ1-6, with D perhaps matching TRBD1 (6 bases). This CDR3 region has 15 residues. V was clipped by 1 base and J by 8 bases, with 12 bases between them. The germline V gene encodes CDR1 SGHAT and CDR2 FQNNGV. The CDR3 protein is CASSLAWGPDSPLHF. The CDR3 nucleotides are TGTGCCAGCAGCTTAGCTTGGGGGCCGGATTCACCCCTCCACTTT. The complete variable domain, with remaining parts taken from reference TRBV11-2 and TRBJ1-6, reads EAGVAQSPRYKIIEKRQSVAFWCNPISGHATLYWYQQILGQGPKLLIQFQNNGVVDDSQLPKDRFSAERLKGVDSTLKIQPAKLEDSAVYLCASSLAWGPDSPLHFGNGTRLTVT.

The rearrangement links TRBV7-2 to TRBJ1-5; D remains unclear. Trimming removed 0 bases at V and 3 bases at J, with 6 bases between. This CDR3 is built from 14 residues. Germline CDR1 is SGHTA and CDR2 is FQGNSA. The CDR3 DNA is TGTGCCAGCAGCTTAGCGCCCGACAATCAGCCCCAGCATTTT. Protein: CASSLAPDNQPQHF.

The chain has TRBV2 and TRBJ2-2; tentative D call: TRBD2 (7 bases). Trimming left V 7 bases short and J 5 bases short, with 20 bases between. Germline V lookup: CDR1 SNHLY, CDR2 FYNNEI. The CDR3 consists of 16 residues. CDR3: CASIGGAAYGTGELFF. CDR3 sequence (DNA): TGTGCCAGCATTGGGGGGGCTGCCTATGGTACCGGGGAGCTGTTTTTT.

The chain couples TRBV7-9 to TRBJ1-3, with D tentatively TRBD1 (6 bases). Germline V gene sequence: CDR1 SEHNR, CDR2 FQNEAQ (reference sequence). There are 16 residues in the CDR3. V gave up 1 base and J gave up 1 base, with 11 bases separating them. The CDR3: CASSLDRVWSGNTIYF. DNA for the CDR3: TGTGCCAGCAGCTTAGACAGGGTCTGGTCTGGAAACACCATATATTTT.

The J gene is TRBJ2-7, the V gene TRBV6-5; the D gene is possibly TRBD1 (6 bases). This CDR3 is built from 14 residues. Trimming stripped 6 bases from V and 2 bases from J, with 14 bases between. CDR1 and CDR2 (germline): MNHEY, SVGAGI. CDR3 sequence reads: CASRYRVGAYEQYF. The CDR3 DNA is TGTGCCAGCAGGTACAGGGTTGGAGCCTACGAGCAGTACTTC.

The chain carries TRBV28 and TRBJ2-7; 7 nucleotides agree with TRBD1. This CDR3 comprises 15 residues. V shed 7 bases and J 3 bases; nucleotides not matched to a gene: 12. Germline V gene data show CDR1 as MDHEN and CDR2 as SYDVKM. DNA of the CDR3: TGTGCCAGCAATTCCGCCGGGACAGACAGCTACGAGCAGTACTTC. Its protein is CASNSAGTDSYEQYF.

The J gene is TRBJ1-6, the V gene TRBV10-3, with TRBD1 as a possible D gene (6 bases). Trimming left V 3 bases short and J 6 bases short, with 12 bases between. Germline CDR1 ENHRY, CDR2 SYGVKD. The CDR3 runs 15 residues. The CDR3 DNA is TGTGCCATCAGTGAATACCAGGGGTCTAATTCACCCCTCCACTTT. Its translation is CAISEYQGSNSPLHF.

The chain couples TRBV5-1 to TRBJ2-7, with 8 bases matching TRBD1. CDR1 is SGHRS and CDR2 is YFSETQ in the germline V gene. The CDR3 spans 15 residues. The J segment lost 2 bases and the V segment lost 4 bases, leaving 8 bases of the junction unmatched. The CDR3 here is CASSETGERTYEQYF. DNA for the CDR3: TGCGCCAGCAGCGAGACAGGGGAGCGGACCTACGAGCAGTACTTC.

This rearrangement joins TRBV29-1 to TRBJ2-7; 9 nucleotides align to TRBD1. CDR3 length equals 14 residues. V lost 4 bases, J lost 4 bases, and 8 bases stayed unmatched. Germline lookup yields CDR1 SQVTM and CDR2 ANQGSEA. Here the CDR3 reads CSVVSGQGGYEQYF. Here the CDR3 DNA reads TGCAGCGTTGTCTCGGGACAGGGCGGGTACGAGCAGTACTTC.

This rearrangement joins TRBV30 to TRBJ1-6; no clear D. CDR1 and CDR2 (germline): GTSNPN, SVGIG (reference sequence). Trimming took off 0 bases at V and 6 bases at J, with 12 bases between the two ends. The CDR3 runs to 15 residues. The CDR3 nucleotides are TGTGCCTGGAGTGTATCCGGTCCCGGTAATTCACCCCTCCACTTT. Its protein product is CAWSVSGPGNSPLHF.

Note on this clone: The sample contains more than one DNA sequence encoding this CDR3. The chain is built from TRBV7-2 and TRBJ1-5, with D possibly TRBD1 on 5 matching bases. Germline assignment: CDR1 SGHTA and CDR2 FQGNSA. The CDR3 loop spans 13 amino acids. The ends were cut back, 2 bases at V and 4 bases at J, with 6 bases in the middle. In DNA, the CDR3 is TGTGCCAGCAGCTTACGGGGGAATCAGCCCCAGCATTTT. This encodes CASSLRGNQPQHF. Drawing the rest from reference TRBV7-2 and TRBJ1-5, the complete variable domain is GAGVSQSPSNKVTEKGKDVELRCDPISGHTALYWYRQSLGQGLEFLIYFQGNSAPDKSGLPSDRFSAERTGGSVSTLTIQRTQQEDSAVYLCASSLRGNQPQHFGDGTRLSIL.

In its sample, this clone was seen once. The rearrangement uses TRBV6-5 and TRBJ1-2; a weak D match, TRBD1 (5 bases). Germline V gene lookup returns CDR1 MNHEY and CDR2 SVGAGI. CDR3 length: 13 residues. V lost 3 bases, J lost 3 bases, and 8 bases lay in between. Written as DNA, the CDR3 is TGTGCCAGCAGTTATGGGGGGGACTATGGCTACACCTTC. The encoded protein is CASSYGGDYGYTF.

The chain combines TRBV25-1 with TRBJ1-2; TRBD1 matches 7 bases. The germline V gene has CDR1 MGHDK and CDR2 SYGVNS. V dropped 4 bases and J dropped 4; count of bases not matched to a gene: 6. The length of the CDR3 is 14 residues. The DNA for the CDR3 is TGTGCCAGCAGTGCCCGGGACAGAAGCTATGGCTACACCTTC. Translated: CASSARDRSYGYTF.

The V call is TRBV9, the J call TRBJ2-3, with 11 bases matching TRBD1. The CDR3 totals 15 residues. CDR1 is SGDLS, CDR2 YYNGEE, per germline. V shed 4 bases and J 3 bases; nucleotides not matched to a gene: 4. In DNA form, the CDR3 reads TGTGCCAGCAGCCCCGGGGACAGGGGGACAGATACGCAGTATTTT. Protein sequence: CASSPGDRGTDTQYF.

The chain recombines TRBV28 with TRBJ2-1, with TRBD2 matching over 7 bases. This CDR3 region has 18 residues. Trimming at V came to 6 bases and at J to 4 bases, leaving 18 bases not matched to a gene. Germline V gene lookup returns CDR1 MDHEN and CDR2 SYDVKM. CDR3 DNA sequence: TGTGCCAGCAGGAAAACCGGGACCCTACTGGGGGGGTACAATGAGCAGTTCTTC. Translation: CASRKTGTLLGGYNEQFF.

The rearrangement joins TRBV29-1 to TRBJ1-2; no firm D call. The CDR3 loop spans 11 amino acids. Trimming shortened V by 6 bases and J by 8 bases, and 13 bases separated the two germline ends. In germline, CDR1 is SQVTM, CDR2 ANQGSEA. Written as DNA, the CDR3 is TGCAGCGTCCCGGGCGGTGAGGGCTACACCTTC. Translated: CSVPGGEGYTF.